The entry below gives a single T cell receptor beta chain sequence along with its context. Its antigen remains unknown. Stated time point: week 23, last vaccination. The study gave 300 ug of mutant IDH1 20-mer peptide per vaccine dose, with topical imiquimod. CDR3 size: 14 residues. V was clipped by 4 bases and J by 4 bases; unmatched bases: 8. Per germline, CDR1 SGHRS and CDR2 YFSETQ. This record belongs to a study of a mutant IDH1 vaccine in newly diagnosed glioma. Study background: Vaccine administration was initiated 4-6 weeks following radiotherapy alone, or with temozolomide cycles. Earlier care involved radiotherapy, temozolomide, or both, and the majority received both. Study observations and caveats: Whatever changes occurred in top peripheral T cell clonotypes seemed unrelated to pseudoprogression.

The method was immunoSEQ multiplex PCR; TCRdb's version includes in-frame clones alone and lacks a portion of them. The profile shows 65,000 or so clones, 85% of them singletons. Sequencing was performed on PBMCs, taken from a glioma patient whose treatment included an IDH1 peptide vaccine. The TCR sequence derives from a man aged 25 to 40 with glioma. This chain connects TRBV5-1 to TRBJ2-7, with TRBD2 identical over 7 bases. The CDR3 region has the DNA TGCGCCAGCAGCCCCGGGACTAACTCATACGAGCAGTACTTC. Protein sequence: CASSPGTNSYEQYF.